Listed below are T cell receptor beta chains from one sample, sequenced in a study of T cell repertoires in cytomegalovirus infection. TCRdb recomputed calls from the reads with MiXCR, one row per CDR3 protein. The profile shows under 800,000 distinct CDR3 sequences, approximately 24% of them singletons. The sample consisted of CD8+ T cells from PBMCs. Receptor source: a human donor in good health (CMV status not recorded). Some clones in this sample may be carry-over from other donors' samples. The CDR3 runs from the conserved cysteine through the conserved F or W. D genes are given only for firm matches. Clone size is shown for a subset of rows, as once, few, many or a class of expanded clone.

>-|TRBV19|TRBJ2-1|-
TGTGCCAGTAGTGCATCCAAGACTACCTTAGTGGAGCAGTTCTTC
CASSASKTTLVEQFF
>-|TRBV4-1|TRBJ1-1|TRBD1
TGCGCCAGCAGCCAAGACGGGACAGGAGTGAACACTGAAGCTTTCTTT
CASSQDGTGVNTEAFF
>few|TRBV2|TRBJ2-4|TRBD1
TGTGCCACCAGCGGCGGGACAGGCAAAAACATTCAGTACTTC
CATSGGTGKNIQYF
>few|TRBV6-2/TRBV6-3|TRBJ2-7|TRBD1
TGTGCCAGCATGTCAGGTGGGACAGACTACGCGGAGCAGTACTTC
CASMSGGTDYAEQYF
>-|TRBV5-5|TRBJ1-1|-
TGTGCCAGCAGCCCCGGGACATCAAACGGGGTCCACACTGAAGCTTTCTTT
CASSPGTSNGVHTEAFF
>-|TRBV20-1|TRBJ1-4|-
TGCAGTGCTAGAGATGGGCGGGACGCAACTAATGAAAAACTGTTTTTT
CSARDGRDATNEKLFF
>few|TRBV24-1|TRBJ2-5|TRBD1
TGTGCCACCAGTGATCTCCGGACAGGGGGAGAGACCCAGTACTTC
CATSDLRTGGETQYF
>-|TRBV14|TRBJ2-1|TRBD2
TGTGCCAGCAGCCCGAATGCGGGGGGGGGCCTGGATGAGCAGTTCTTC
CASSPNAGGGLDEQFF
>once|TRBV20-1|TRBJ1-6|TRBD1
TGCAGTGCTGCACACCTCCGGGACAGAAATAATTCACCCCTCCACTTT
CSAAHLRDRNNSPLHF
>few|TRBV12-3/TRBV12-4|TRBJ2-1|-
TGTGCCAGCACCTCGGTCGAAGCGCGGGGGCCGGGAGGCTCCTACAATGAGCAGTTCTTC
CASTSVEARGPGGSYNEQFF
>-|TRBV20-1|TRBJ2-7|TRBD2
TGCAGTGCTAGAGTAGCGGGGGGTTCCTCCTACGAGCAGTACTTC
CSARVAGGSSYEQYF
>many|TRBV14|TRBJ2-7|-
TGTGCCAGCAGCCAAGAGGCCGGCTACTCCTACGAGCAGTACTTC
CASSQEAGYSYEQYF
>many|TRBV7-8|TRBJ2-3|TRBD2
TGTGCCAGCAGCTCTTTTGGGGGGGAGGCAGATACGCAGTATTTT
CASSSFGGEADTQYF
>-|TRBV6-6|TRBJ1-4|-
TGTGCCAGCAGTTATGTCGAGGAAAAACTGTTTTTT
CASSYVEEKLFF
>-|TRBV6-5|TRBJ2-7|-
TGTGCCAGCAGTTACTTGACGGAGAATGGGGGGGCTCCCTCCTACGAGCAGTACTTC
CASSYLTENGGAPSYEQYF
>few|TRBV5-1|TRBJ2-3|-
TGCGCCAGCAGCTTGGTTGGACGGCCCACAGATACGCAGTATTTT
CASSLVGRPTDTQYF
>-|TRBV15|TRBJ2-1|TRBD2
TGTGCCACCAGCAGATTGGCGGGGGGCGGGAATGAGCAGTTCTTC
CATSRLAGGGNEQFF
>-|TRBV2|TRBJ2-1|-
TGTGCCAGCAGTGAAGCGCGGCAGGGTTCTTACAATGAGCAGTTCTTC
CASSEARQGSYNEQFF
>-|TRBV14|TRBJ2-3|TRBD2
TGTGCCAGCAGCCATCTAGCGGGGTTAAACGCAGATACGCAGTATTTT
CASSHLAGLNADTQYF
>-|TRBV7-9|TRBJ2-2|TRBD1
TGTGCCAGCACGGGACAGGGGGACACCGGGGAGCTGTTTTTT
CASTGQGDTGELFF
>many|TRBV7-2|TRBJ1-1|TRBD1
TGTGCCAGCAGCTTATTTGGCCAGGGGGCAGGCGCTTTCTTT
CASSLFGQGAGAFF
>many|TRBV7-2|TRBJ1-6|-
TGTGCCAGCAGCTCAGAAAATCGCTCACCCCTCCACTTT
CASSSENRSPLHF
>many|TRBV6-2/TRBV6-3|TRBJ2-7|TRBD1
TGTGCCAGCAGTTACTTTCGACAGGGCCAAGACGAGCAGTACTTC
CASSYFRQGQDEQYF
>many|TRBV7-2|TRBJ2-1|-
TGTGCCAGCAGCCTCATTGACGGAGAGCAGTTCTTC
CASSLIDGEQFF
>many|TRBV12-3/TRBV12-4|TRBJ2-7|TRBD1
TGTGCCAGCAGTCCCCCCTCGACAGGGTTCGGCGAGCAGTACTTC
CASSPPSTGFGEQYF
>-|TRBV20-1|TRBJ2-7|-
TGCAGTGCAAAAGGGGGATCCTACGAGCAGTACTTC
CSAKGGSYEQYF
>few|TRBV20-1|TRBJ1-2|-
TGCAGTGCTAGAGCACAGGGTAACTATGGCTACACCTTC
CSARAQGNYGYTF
>-|TRBV6-2/TRBV6-3|TRBJ2-3|-
TGTGCCAGCAGTTACTCGATTGTGGGGTCAGATACGCAGTATTTT
CASSYSIVGSDTQYF
>few|TRBV14|TRBJ2-1|-
TGTGCCAGCAGCCCTTTCAATGAGCAGTTCTTC
CASSPFNEQFF